The entry below gives a single TCR beta chain sequence along with its context. Measured with immunoSEQ multiplex PCR; TCRdb has only the in-frame clones, and not every one. The sample lists about 350,000 clones, approximately 81% occurring once. These data belong to a study of Ad26.COV2.S vaccination and SARS-CoV-2 variants. Study-wide context: Each vaccinee took Ad26.COV2.S intramuscularly, once or twice 56 days apart.

Losses at the gene ends were 5 bases for V and 8 bases for J; bases not matched to a gene: 13. The CDR3 consists of 17 residues. Germline CDR1 and CDR2: SEHNR and FQNEAQ (reference sequence). Noted treatment: around 19 received Ad26.COV2.S at low or high dose, single or two shots; roughly five received placebo; per-sample allocation not given. Material that was analyzed had been drawn on day 63 after the first vaccine or placebo injection. In Boston, an adult donor aged 18-55 years took part. Immunization relied on an Ad26 vector, which expressed Wuhan-strain SARS-CoV-2 spike. V gene TRBV7-9 combines with J gene TRBJ2-1, with 12 bases identical to TRBD2. Specimen: peripheral blood, collected in a trial of Ad26.COV2.S vaccine versus placebo. The TCR was taken from a person between 18 and 65 years old who received the Ad26.COV2.S COVID-19 vaccine or a placebo. DNA of the CDR3: TGTGCCAGCAGCCCAAGTGTACTAGCGGGAGGTGGCGATGAGCAGTTCTTC. This encodes CASSPSVLAGGGDEQFF.